Sequencing of this TCR beta chain was carried out in a study of regulatory T cells in long-lasting Graves disease. Through Arm-PCR of CDR3 regions and iRepertoire HTBI primers, TCR beta libraries were built. In TCRdb, the multiplex PCR reads were re-called with MiXCR into one record per CDR3 protein. The table lists roughly 500,000 distinct CDR3 sequences, about 13% of them singletons. Time point here: newly diagnosed GD, antithyroid drugs for less than 3 months. Isolated PBMC RNA provided the starting material for the TCR library. Germline CDR1 reads SNHLY; CDR2 reads FYNNEI. The CDR3 extends over 14 amino acids. The germline V and J ends were trimmed by 10 bases and 0 bases, with 16 bases remaining between them. This clonotype was observed at least ten times. Antigen unknown. Study results and caveats: Persistent Graves' patients had lower TCR diversity than newly diagnosed ones.

The same specimen was also included in a second study, on T cells in Graves' hyperthyroidism and ophthalmopathy. From that paper: Diagnostic assessment was based on clinical symptoms, serum thyroxine and TRAb, thyroid ultrasound and orbital computed tomography. First-round RT-PCR targeting the TCR CDR3 was performed with the HTBI primer set. Blood shared most expanded thyroid clonotypes above 0.001.

The source material was peripheral blood mononuclear cells (PBMCs), sampled at new diagnosis, from a patient treated with antithyroid drugs. The clonotype comes from a man in his thirties or forties with Graves disease. The J gene is TRBJ2-7, the V gene TRBV2; TRBD2 is a possible D gene (6 bases). CDR3 residues: CATAGTLSSYEQYF. The CDR3 coding sequence is TGTGCCACCGCGGGGACGCTGAGCTCCTACGAGCAGTACTTC.